This T cell receptor beta chain derives from a study of T cell changes during pregnancy in multiple sclerosis. This table comes from immunoSEQ multiplex PCR, and its TCRdb copy is limited to in-frame clones, with some not included. The sample contains 90,000 to 120,000 clones, just under 95% of which appear only once. Deletions cut 7 bases from V and 0 bases from J, with 10 bases between. There are 13 residues in the CDR3. Germline V gene sequence: CDR1 MNHEY, CDR2 SMNVEV (reference sequence). The source was peripheral blood, collected in the third trimester of pregnancy. V is TRBV27 and J is TRBJ2-7; TRBD2 is a possible D gene (6 bases). The receptor comes from a female donor in good health, enrolled as a control in a pregnancy study. The CDR3 is CASTSSGSYEQYF. The CDR3 DNA follows: TGTGCCAGCACTAGTAGCGGCTCCTACGAGCAGTACTTC.